The 25 T cell receptor beta chains below were found in one sample sequenced in a study of CD8 T cells in ankylosing spondylitis. Overall study findings and caveats: It appeared that ankylosing spondylitis blood was characterized by a TCR beta motif of roughly 8 highly homologous variants.

In TCRdb, the 5' RACE reads were re-called with MiXCR into one record per CDR3 protein. Here the sample spans under 950,000 distinct CDR3 sequences, around 20% being singletons. No antigen has been identified for these receptors. Sequenced sample: blood, either unsorted or a sorted T cell fraction (not recorded which). Source of these receptors: a male donor with ankylosing spondylitis.

This clonotype was counted a few times. The chain employs TRBV12-3 or TRBV12-4 and TRBJ2-7; no reliable D call. This CDR3 has 13 amino acids. The germline V and J ends were trimmed by 1 base and 5 bases, with 9 bases remaining between them. CDR3 protein: CASSLGERNEQYF. The CDR3 nucleotides are TGTGCCAGCAGTTTAGGAGAGCGCAACGAGCAGTACTTC.

This clonotype was counted between two and nine times. The rearrangement uses TRBV20-1 and TRBJ2-1, with 7 bases that match TRBD2. The CDR3 is 15 residues long. V lost 6 bases to trimming and J lost 3 bases; unmatched junction nucleotides: 11. Germline CDR1 DFQATT, CDR2 SNEGSKA (reference sequence). CDR3 in DNA: TGCAGTGCCGAGGCGGGGAGCGGGAACTACAATGAGCAGTTCTTC. Its protein is CSAEAGSGNYNEQFF.

V is TRBV27 and J is TRBJ2-7; TRBD2 might be the D (5 bases). This CDR3 is built from 15 residues. Between the trimmed V and J ends, which lost 2 bases and 2 bases, there was a span of 13 bases. The germline CDR1 and CDR2 sequences are MNHEY and SMNVEV (reference sequence). CDR3 in DNA: TGTGCCAGCAGTTTAGGGTCAGGACTTACCTACGAGCAGTACTTC. Protein sequence: CASSLGSGLTYEQYF.

The chain is built from TRBV7-2 and TRBJ2-2; 9 bases map to TRBD2. Germline loops: CDR1 SGHTA, CDR2 FQGNSA. The CDR3 covers 17 residues. The V and J ends lost 1 base and 1 base, in that order; junction bases with no gene match: 4. CDR3 in DNA: TGTGCCAGCAGCTTAGTGGCAGCGGGAGGGAACACCGGGGAGCTGTTTTTT. Its translation: CASSLVAAGGNTGELFF.

At least ten counts were recorded for this clonotype. The genes are TRBV20-1 and TRBJ2-1, with TRBD2 identical over 8 bases. Germline loops: CDR1 DFQATT, CDR2 SNEGSKA (reference sequence). With 8 bases clipped from V and 4 bases from J, the junction kept 7 bases outside the gene matches. The CDR3 is 13 amino acids. The CDR3 bases are TGCAGTACGGGGGGGGACTATTACAATGAGCAGTTCTTC. Protein sequence: CSTGGDYYNEQFF.

This clonotype was seen many times. The rearrangement joins TRBV5-6 to TRBJ1-2, with D perhaps matching TRBD1 (5 bases). Trimming shortened V by 4 bases and J by 7 bases, and 20 bases separated the two germline ends. Germline lookup yields CDR1 SGHDT and CDR2 YYEEEE. The CDR3 contains 15 residues. CDR3 sequence: CASSTLDKPVGGYTF. The CDR3 region has the DNA TGTGCCAGCAGCACCCTGGACAAGCCGGTGGGTGGCTACACCTTC.

This clonotype was found a few times. This chain joins TRBV27 and TRBJ2-1, with a weak D call TRBD1 (6 bases). Per germline, CDR1 MNHEY and CDR2 SMNVEV (reference sequence). Trimming removed 7 bases at V and 5 bases at J, with 21 bases between. This CDR3 contains 16 residues. CDR3 loop: CASTSEGHPRNNEQFF. For the CDR3, the DNA is TGTGCCAGCACCTCAGAGGGACACCCGAGAAACAATGAGCAGTTCTTC.

This clonotype was detected a few times. V usage is TRBV20-1 and J usage is TRBJ2-3; 11 nucleotides align to TRBD2. Trimming cost V 0 bases and J 6 bases; bases outside gene matches: 5. Germline-derived CDR1 and CDR2 are DFQATT and SNEGSKA (reference sequence). The CDR3 is made up of 15 amino acids. The DNA for the CDR3 is TGCAGTGCTAGAGATCGGGTAGCGGGGGGGGATACGCAGTATTTT. It yields the protein CSARDRVAGGDTQYF.

This clonotype was seen a few times. The V and J genes are TRBV5-1 and TRBJ1-1; D might be TRBD1 (6 bases). V was trimmed by 7 bases and J by 0 bases, leaving 10 bases between them. The CDR3 is made up of 13 amino acids. The germline gives CDR1 SGHRS, CDR2 YFSETQ. CDR3 in amino acids: CASCTGLNTEAFF. In nucleotides, the CDR3 is TGCGCCAGCTGTACAGGGCTGAACACTGAAGCTTTCTTT.

V gene TRBV29-1 combines with J gene TRBJ2-1, with TRBD1 identical over 9 bases. This CDR3 has 12 amino acids. Germline V gene data show CDR1 as SQVTM and CDR2 as ANQGSEA. Trimming removed 7 bases from V and 9 bases from J; junction bases left unmatched: 7. The CDR3 DNA follows: TGCAGCGAGCAACAGGGGGCCGGTGAGCAGTTCTTC. Its translation: CSEQQGAGEQFF.

The chain couples TRBV28 to TRBJ2-7, with 9 bases matching TRBD1. Germline CDR1 reads MDHEN; CDR2 reads SYDVKM. V shed 7 bases and J 3 bases; nucleotides not matched to a gene: 10. The CDR3 runs 15 residues. CDR3 sequence reads: CASNLGDRDLYEQYF. CDR3 in DNA: TGTGCCAGCAACCTAGGGGACAGGGATCTCTACGAGCAGTACTTC.

This clonotype was recorded a few times. V is TRBV20-1 and J is TRBJ2-6, with D uncertain. The length of the CDR3 is 15 residues. Germline CDR1 and CDR2: DFQATT and SNEGSKA (reference sequence). V was pared by 0 bases and J by 0 bases, with 6 bases between. The CDR3 DNA is TGCAGTGCTAGAGATCCGCGCTCTGGGGCCAACGTCCTGACTTTC. Protein: CSARDPRSGANVLTF.

This clonotype was picked up a small number of times. The V gene is TRBV5-1, the J gene TRBJ2-3, with D perhaps matching TRBD1 or TRBD2 (5 bases each). Deletions cut 10 bases from V and 5 bases from J, with 17 bases between. The CDR3 has 13 amino acids. Germline CDR1 reads SGHRS; CDR2 reads YFSETQ. The CDR3 reads CAGRDEVGDTQYF. The CDR3 coding sequence is TGCGCCGGACGGGACGAAGTAGGAGATACGCAGTATTTT.

The chain joins TRBV20-1 to TRBJ1-1, with D uncertain. Trimming pared 5 bases from V and 0 bases from J, leaving 4 bases between. CDR1 DFQATT and CDR2 SNEGSKA come from the germline V gene (reference sequence). This CDR3 is 11 amino acids long. DNA of the CDR3: TGCAGTGCTTTAATGAACACTGAAGCTTTCTTT. Translation: CSALMNTEAFF.

The CDR3 nucleotides read TGTGCCAGCAGCCAAGATGGGACAGCAAATGAAAAACTGTTTTTT. Translation gives CASSQDGTANEKLFF. V and J are TRBV4-2 and TRBJ1-4; 7 nucleotides match TRBD1. CDR3 length: 15 residues. The trim removed 0 bases at V and 5 bases at J, leaving 3 bases unmatched. CDR1 is LGHNA and CDR2 is YNFKEQ in the germline V gene.

The chain combines TRBV20-1 with TRBJ1-1; 7 nucleotides match TRBD1. CDR3 length: 15 amino acids. Germline V gives CDR1 DFQATT, CDR2 SNEGSKA (reference sequence). V was pared by 6 bases and J by 6 bases, with 16 bases of the junction left unmatched. CDR3 nucleotides: TGCAGTGCAAAGACTCCGACAGGGACGGGCTCTGAAGCTTTCTTT. Its protein product is CSAKTPTGTGSEAFF.

CDR3 DNA: TGTGCCAGCGCCCCTGGGGGAGCATCCTACGAGCAGTACTTC. Translating it yields CASAPGGASYEQYF. The V gene is TRBV27, the J gene TRBJ2-7; D is perhaps TRBD1 or TRBD2 (5 bases each). The CDR3 totals 14 residues. CDR1 and CDR2 (germline): MNHEY, SMNVEV (reference sequence). V dropped 8 bases and J dropped 1 base, with 15 bases sitting between them.

This chain connects TRBV20-1 to TRBJ1-3, with D possibly TRBD1 on 5 matching bases. The CDR3 has 14 residues. The V gene lost 0 bases and the J gene lost 0 bases, with 6 bases spanning the gap. Germline CDR1 reads DFQATT; CDR2 reads SNEGSKA (reference sequence). The CDR3 here is CSARDGGSGNTIYF. The CDR3, as DNA: TGCAGTGCTAGAGATGGGGGCTCTGGAAACACCATATATTTT.

This clonotype has just a few counts. This rearrangement joins TRBV3-1 to TRBJ2-3; the D gene is possibly TRBD2 (6 bases). Germline-derived CDR1 and CDR2 are LGHDT and YNNKEL (reference sequence). Trimming stripped 4 bases from V and 6 bases from J, with 14 bases between. There are 14 residues in the CDR3. This CDR3 is CASSLAGSVDTQYF. CDR3 in DNA: TGTGCCAGCAGCCTTGCGGGATCTGTGGATACGCAGTATTTT.

The CDR3 DNA reads as TGTGCCAGCAGCCTTGACGGCGTTAGCTACACCTTC. This translates into CASSLDGVSYTF. The rearrangement links TRBV12-3 or TRBV12-4 to TRBJ1-2; D remains ambiguous. V was pared by 6 bases and J by 9 bases, with 14 bases between. The CDR3 is made up of 12 amino acids.

This clonotype was found once. V usage is TRBV7-2 and J usage is TRBJ2-5; 7 nucleotides agree with TRBD2. The CDR3 has 13 amino acids. The germline V gene has CDR1 SGHTA and CDR2 FQGNSA. V was pared by 8 bases and J by 1 base, with 4 bases of the junction left unmatched. This CDR3 reads CASRGGPQETQYF. The CDR3 bases are TGTGCCAGCCGCGGGGGACCCCAAGAGACCCAGTACTTC.

This chain uses TRBV5-1 with TRBJ1-4; D may be TRBD1 (5 bases). Deletions cut 4 bases from V and 7 bases from J, with 17 bases between. Germline V gene data show CDR1 as SGHRS and CDR2 as YFSETQ. The CDR3 length is 15 residues. For the CDR3, the DNA is TGCGCCAGCAGCCCCCGCGGGGGGGTGGCTGAAAAACTGTTTTTT. This sequence encodes CASSPRGGVAEKLFF.

The rearrangement joins TRBV4-1 to TRBJ2-2; 8 bases line up with TRBD2. This CDR3 contains 17 residues. CDR1 is MGHRA and CDR2 is YSYEKL in the germline V gene. The junction had 9 bases not matched to a gene; V was cut back by 1 base and J by 5 bases. In DNA, the CDR3 is TGCGCCAGCAGCCAAGTCCTAGCGGGTCTCGGGACCGGGGAGCTGTTTTTT. Translated, it gives CASSQVLAGLGTGELFF.

V and J are TRBV2 and TRBJ1-2; TRBD1 matches at 7 bases. Germline loops: CDR1 SNHLY, CDR2 FYNNEI. This CDR3 has 14 amino acids. Trimming cost V 6 bases and J 4 bases; bases outside gene matches: 8. The CDR3 DNA follows: TGTGCCAGCAGGGGGACGGGACAGTCCTATGGCTACACCTTC. Translated, it gives CASRGTGQSYGYTF.

This chain links TRBV4-2 with TRBJ1-1; no clear D gene. The length of the CDR3 is 15 residues. Germline CDR1 reads LGHNA; CDR2 reads YNFKEQ. Trimming cost V 0 bases and J 1 base, with 9 bases left between them. The CDR3 sequence: CASSQDYSENTEAFF. CDR3 DNA: TGTGCCAGCAGCCAAGATTACAGCGAGAACACTGAAGCTTTCTTT.